This is a list of T cell receptor beta chains from one sample in a study of early T cells in non-severe SARS-CoV-2 infection. TCRdb re-analysed the 5' RACE reads in MiXCR, keeping a single row per CDR3 protein. The profile covers approximately 97,000 distinct CDR3 sequences, with about 10% appearing a single time and around 4.3% taken by the ten largest. The input for sequencing was whole blood, taken at baseline. Receptor source: an adult who was a healthcare worker with PCR-confirmed SARS-CoV-2 infection or an uninfected control (not recorded which). CDR3s include the opening cysteine and the closing phenylalanine or tryptophan. D genes are given only for firm matches. Size values are once, few and many counts, or a class for expanded clones, and some rows have none.

abundance,v_gene,d_gene,j_gene,CDR3aa,CDR3nt
many,TRBV5-1,NA,TRBJ2-1,CASSPRPSSDEQFF,TGCGCCAGCAGCCCACGCCCCTCTAGCGATGAGCAGTTCTTC
few,TRBV30,NA,TRBJ1-2,CAWSRRSEGVYGYTF,TGTGCCTGGAGTAGGAGGTCAGAGGGGGTCTATGGCTACACCTTC
few,TRBV11-3,NA,TRBJ2-1,CASSLDATGPYNEQFF,TGTGCCAGCAGCTTAGATGCTACAGGGCCCTACAATGAGCAGTTCTTC
NA,TRBV10-3,TRBD2,TRBJ2-1,CAISEPGLAGVNEQFF,TGTGCCATCAGTGAGCCAGGACTAGCGGGAGTCAATGAGCAGTTCTTC
NA,TRBV6-2/TRBV6-3,NA,TRBJ2-1,CASSRVRGEQFF,TGTGCCAGCAGTCGGGTACGGGGTGAGCAGTTCTTC
NA,TRBV9,TRBD1,TRBJ1-2,CASRGQGPNYGYTF,TGTGCCAGCAGGGGACAGGGCCCTAACTATGGCTACACCTTC
NA,TRBV4-2,TRBD2,TRBJ2-7,CASSLRLAGSYEQYF,TGTGCCAGCAGCCTCAGACTAGCGGGGTCCTACGAGCAGTACTTC
many,TRBV5-1,TRBD2,TRBJ2-3,CASSLSGGHGDTQYF,TGCGCCAGCAGCCTAAGCGGGGGGCATGGAGATACGCAGTATTTT
few,TRBV12-5,NA,TRBJ1-1,CASVGMNTEAFF,TGTGCTAGTGTGGGGATGAACACTGAAGCTTTCTTT
many,TRBV29-1,NA,TRBJ2-7,CSVPGVSEQYF,TGCAGCGTCCCCGGGGTAAGCGAGCAGTACTTC
many,TRBV24-1,TRBD1,TRBJ2-2,CATSAVDRSTGELFF,TGTGCCACCAGTGCCGTGGACAGGTCCACCGGGGAGCTGTTTTTT
few,TRBV3-1,TRBD1,TRBJ2-3,CASSPVGAGGADTQYF,TGTGCCAGCAGCCCCGTGGGGGCAGGGGGCGCAGATACGCAGTATTTT
many,TRBV29-1,TRBD2,TRBJ2-1,CSEGGGADNEQFF,TGCAGCGAGGGCGGGGGGGCTGACAATGAGCAGTTCTTC
NA,TRBV19,NA,TRBJ1-5,CASSSAGVRQPQHF,TGTGCCAGTAGTAGTGCAGGGGTAAGACAGCCCCAGCATTTT
few,TRBV5-1,NA,TRBJ1-2,CASSFEGTDYGYTF,TGCGCCAGCAGCTTCGAGGGGACGGACTATGGCTACACCTTC
few,TRBV24-1,NA,TRBJ2-3,CATSDDMGSTDTQYF,TGTGCCACCAGTGATGACATGGGGAGCACAGATACGCAGTATTTT
few,TRBV5-1,NA,TRBJ1-1,CASSLEVVGNTEAFF,TGCGCCAGCAGCTTGGAGGTCGTGGGGAACACTGAAGCTTTCTTT
NA,TRBV2,NA,TRBJ1-6,CARGTENNSPLHF,TGTGCCAGGGGGACCGAAAATAATTCACCCCTCCACTTT
few,TRBV15,TRBD1,TRBJ2-3,CATSRDEGQGASTDTQYF,TGTGCCACCAGCAGAGACGAGGGACAGGGGGCGTCCACAGATACGCAGTATTTT
few,TRBV7-9,NA,TRBJ2-7,CASSLSEVGTYEQYF,TGTGCCAGCAGCTTATCCGAGGTCGGCACCTACGAGCAGTACTTC
many,TRBV4-1,NA,TRBJ2-1,CASSSGYNEQFF,TGCGCCAGCAGCTCAGGGTACAATGAGCAGTTCTTC
few,TRBV20-1,NA,TRBJ2-7,CSARFVWLYEQYF,TGCAGTGCTAGATTTGTCTGGCTCTACGAGCAGTACTTC
many,TRBV9,NA,TRBJ1-1,CASSWEPNTEAFF,TGTGCCAGCAGTTGGGAGCCGAACACTGAAGCTTTCTTT
NA,TRBV2,TRBD2,TRBJ2-1,CASSRLAGSAYNEQFF,TGTGCCAGCAGTCGACTAGCGGGGTCCGCCTACAATGAGCAGTTCTTC
many,TRBV7-3,NA,TRBJ2-5,CASSRMPGGPETQYF,TGTGCCAGCAGCCGAATGCCTGGGGGGCCGGAGACCCAGTACTTC
few,TRBV18,TRBD2,TRBJ2-3,CASSPPDPSPSGEYTDTQYF,TGTGCCAGCTCACCACCGGATCCATCCCCCAGCGGGGAATACACAGATACGCAGTATTTT